Listed below are T cell receptor beta chains from one sample, sequenced in a study of CXCR3-negative and CXCR3-positive naive CD8 T cells. TCRdb re-called the 5' RACE reads; every CDR3 protein appears as one record, without DNA. Reported are 130,000 to 150,000 distinct CDR3 sequences; the ten largest clones contain about 0.3%. The sequencing input was naive CXCR3+ CD8+ T cells from blood. Source of these receptors: a human donor in good health. Some clones in this sample may be carry-over from other donors' samples. The CDR3 runs from the conserved cysteine through the conserved F or W. Fields, in order: J gene, V gene, CDR3 protein.

TRBJ2-7	TRBV27	CASSLAGTGYYEQYF
TRBJ1-4	TRBV29-1	CSVDGTGGDEKLFF
TRBJ2-1	TRBV3-1	CASSQDLPSGGPSSYNEQFF
TRBJ2-1	TRBV12-3/TRBV12-4	CASSYSGGYNEQFF
TRBJ2-7	TRBV10-2	CASTDLDDEQYF
TRBJ1-1	TRBV30	CAWGQGTNTEAFF
TRBJ2-1	TRBV5-4	CASSLMPSGEQFF
TRBJ1-6	TRBV7-9	CASSFSGGPLHF
TRBJ2-3	TRBV7-8	CASSLVVGSDTQYF
TRBJ2-2	TRBV28	CASSFPRSGDRVNTGELFF
TRBJ1-6	TRBV25-1	CASSEYPGRDNSPLHF
TRBJ2-3	TRBV7-9	CASSSSIDPDTQYF
TRBJ2-7	TRBV29-1	CSVENPGKETAEQYF
TRBJ2-1	TRBV15	CATSRMDSRRDEQFF
TRBJ2-7	TRBV27	CASSLLDQTGPYEQYF
TRBJ2-5	TRBV28	CASLDRGEETQYF
TRBJ1-1	TRBV12-3/TRBV12-4	CASSLRRMNTEAFF
TRBJ2-7	TRBV20-1	CSAGPVFYEQYF
TRBJ2-5	TRBV19	CASSISAGGTSGETQYF
TRBJ2-1	TRBV10-3	CAISEGGAVWDEQFF
TRBJ1-6	TRBV4-1	CASSQLDSLNSPLHF
TRBJ2-1	TRBV7-6	CASSLASDLVNEQFF
TRBJ1-2	TRBV7-8	CASSSGTEILYGYTF
TRBJ2-2	TRBV5-1	CASSSTSGRVASNTGELFF
TRBJ1-5	TRBV6-2/TRBV6-3	CASRTNSNQPQHF
TRBJ2-7	TRBV20-1	CSARDWTRETYEQYF
TRBJ2-7	TRBV7-2	CASGEGYEQYF
TRBJ2-2	TRBV28	CASSTPLTDAGELFF
TRBJ2-3	TRBV5-1	CASSLFGSSTDTQYF
TRBJ2-3	TRBV27	CASSSSSAGTGGTDTQYF
TRBJ1-1	TRBV20-1	CSAREQGGNTEAFF
TRBJ2-1	TRBV28	CASSLSDNNEQFF
TRBJ2-7	TRBV7-9	CASSRTTTGSEQYF
TRBJ1-6	TRBV7-2	CASSLGGQGSSPLHF
TRBJ2-5	TRBV28	CASSPRQETQYF
TRBJ1-2	TRBV9	CASSVGKGGGFDGYTF
TRBJ2-3	TRBV11-3	CASSLVSGDTQYF
TRBJ2-3	TRBV9	CASSVGVFRTDTQYF